This TCR beta chain was identified during a study of blood T cell repertoires in COVID-19 (TCRdb year 2020). Broadly, across the study: The collaborator samples originated in the United States, Italy and Spain and spanned the acute and convalescent phases of COVID-19. The material from the prospective study consisted of cDNA or gDNA derived from T cells, B-cell-depleted T cells, or PBMCs. The dataset comprised deeply sampled blood TCRbeta repertoires from subjects exposed to, actively infected with, or recovered from COVID-19. The repertoires were made available in a free public database intended to serve as a resource for research on the immune response to SARS-CoV-2. The samples were drawn from two sources: the first 160 participants of the ongoing ImmuneRACE study, and 1,000 to 1,500 subjects contributed by 6 global collaborators. The sample metadata nearly always contained a de-identified subject ID, COVID-19 status, age in years and sex. Where HLA class I and class II types were available, the types were taken from metadata supplied by the sample provider, not from assay-based typing.

Findings and caveats that apply to the study as a whole: Clinical and demographic metadata were provided uncurated, with the amount varying by source and participant.

As concerns this clone: The specificity of this receptor is unknown. Base qualities are missing; no much larger clone stands one base away.

The CDR3, cysteine through phenylalanine, is 17 amino acids long. Just CDR3 DNA is preserved here, 51 bases in frame from base 1. V lost 5 bases and J lost 2 bases; the stretch between them is 21 bases long. The germline V gene (reference sequence) gives CDR1 as SEHNR and CDR2 as FQNEAQ. Collaborating institutions collected whole blood in K2EDTA tubes following their own protocols. Collaborator samples were shipped for TCRbeta analysis as frozen whole blood, isolated PBMCs, or DNA extracted from either sample type. TCRbeta CDR3 regions were amplified from genomic DNA using the immunoSEQ Assay, a bias-controlled multiplex PCR. The paper's data handling went like this. Within the assay, amplification of reference gene primers was used to estimate how many nucleated cells each sample contained. Sequence reads were collapsed and filtered to measure the absolute abundance of every unique TCRbeta CDR3 rearrangement. Productive Simpson clonality was computed per sample as the square root of Simpson's diversity index over productive rearrangements. TCRdb stores this immuneACCESS table with in-frame sequences only. Part of the clones is absent; in the studies checked, under half of the shortfall reflects unresolved V genes, and no reason is known for the rest. The V and J calls and clone size were taken over from that table, and D and trimming were inferred from the DNA. Within this sample are about 180,000 clones, with about 86% of them counted one time only. The top ten clones comprise more than 7.5% of the sample.

This receptor was taken from a man aged 45-65 years with active or convalescent COVID-19. The rearrangement joined TRBV7-9 to TRBJ2-5; the D gene is perhaps TRBD2, on 5 matching bases. Material for sequencing was peripheral blood. The sequence in DNA is TGTGCCAGCAGCGATAGCTTATATGGTAGGACTCAAGAGACCCAGTACTTC. It encodes CASSDSLYGRTQETQYF. The CDR3 plus the reference TRBV7-9 and TRBJ2-5 genes for the other parts give the full variable domain: DTGVSQNPRHKITKRGQNVTFRCDPISEHNRLYWYRQTLGQGPEFLTYFQNEAQLEKSRLLSDRFSAERPKGSFSTLEIQRTEQGDSAMYLCASSDSLYGRTQETQYFGPGTRLLVL.